These 7 T cell receptor beta chains came from one sample sequenced in a study of T cell responses to AZD1222 COVID-19 vaccine. The table came from immunoSEQ multiplex PCR; TCRdb's copy has only in-frame clones and leaves some out. This sample carries 150,000 or so clones, roughly 92% of them seen once, and the ten largest clones take around 1.3%. The sample consisted of peripheral blood, taken on day 0 of AZD1222 vaccination. These TCRs come from an adult in good health.

CDR3 in amino acids: CASSLDGQGGYGYTF. CDR3 nucleotide sequence: TGTGCCAGCAGCTTAGATGGACAGGGCGGCTATGGCTACACCTTC. J is TRBJ1-2 and V is TRBV7-2; TRBD1 matches 8 bases. This CDR3 has 15 residues. Germline CDR1 is SGHTA and CDR2 is FQGNSA. V lost 1 base to trimming and J lost 4 bases; unmatched junction nucleotides: 5.

The chain couples TRBV6-1 to TRBJ2-3; D unclear. There are 12 residues in the CDR3. The V gene's germline CDR1 is MNHNS and CDR2 SASEGT. The ends were cut back, 2 bases at V and 7 bases at J, with 7 bases in the middle. The chain's CDR3 is CASSESKYTQYF. CDR3 sequence (DNA): TGTGCCAGCAGTGAATCTAAGTATACGCAGTATTTT.

The genes are TRBV2 and TRBJ2-1; TRBD2 matches at 9 bases. The CDR3 runs 17 residues. J gave up 0 bases and V 6 bases, and 9 bases lay outside the gene matches. The germline V gene encodes CDR1 SNHLY and CDR2 FYNNEI. Written as DNA, the CDR3 is TGTGCCAGCAGCGCGGGGGGGGCACAGCCCTCCTACAATGAGCAGTTCTTC. It yields the protein CASSAGGAQPSYNEQFF.

V is TRBV2 and J is TRBJ1-5; D remains ambiguous. Germline lookup yields CDR1 SNHLY and CDR2 FYNNEI. V lost 2 bases, J lost 6 bases, and 20 bases lay in between. This CDR3 region has 17 residues. The CDR3 loop reads CASSEFRGGYTAQPQHF. In DNA form, the CDR3 reads TGTGCCAGCAGTGAATTCCGGGGAGGTTATACCGCTCAGCCCCAGCATTTT.

The chain carries TRBV18 and TRBJ1-1; TRBD1 matches at 7 bases. Per the germline V gene, CDR1 is KGHSH and CDR2 is LQKENI. This CDR3 has 15 amino acids. J gave up 2 bases and V 3 bases, and 6 bases lay outside the gene matches. The CDR3 sequence: CASSPGQLLNTEAFF. CDR3 bases: TGTGCCAGCTCACCGGGACAGCTACTCAACACTGAAGCTTTCTTT.

V is TRBV7-9 and J is TRBJ1-1; D gene unclear. The CDR3 contains 13 residues. Trimming left V 6 bases short and J 4 bases short, with 12 bases between. Germline CDR1 reads SEHNR; CDR2 reads FQNEAQ (reference sequence). CDR3 loop: CASRQGSGTEAFF. The CDR3, as DNA: TGTGCCAGCAGACAAGGGTCGGGCACTGAAGCTTTCTTT.

V is TRBV4-1 and J is TRBJ1-6; D unresolved. V lost 0 bases, J lost 14 bases, and 8 bases lay in between. CDR3 size: 12 residues. Looked up from germline, CDR1 is MGHRA and CDR2 is YSYEKL. In DNA, the CDR3 is TGCGCCAGCAGCCAAGATGGGAGGGCCCTCCACTTT. It encodes CASSQDGRALHF.